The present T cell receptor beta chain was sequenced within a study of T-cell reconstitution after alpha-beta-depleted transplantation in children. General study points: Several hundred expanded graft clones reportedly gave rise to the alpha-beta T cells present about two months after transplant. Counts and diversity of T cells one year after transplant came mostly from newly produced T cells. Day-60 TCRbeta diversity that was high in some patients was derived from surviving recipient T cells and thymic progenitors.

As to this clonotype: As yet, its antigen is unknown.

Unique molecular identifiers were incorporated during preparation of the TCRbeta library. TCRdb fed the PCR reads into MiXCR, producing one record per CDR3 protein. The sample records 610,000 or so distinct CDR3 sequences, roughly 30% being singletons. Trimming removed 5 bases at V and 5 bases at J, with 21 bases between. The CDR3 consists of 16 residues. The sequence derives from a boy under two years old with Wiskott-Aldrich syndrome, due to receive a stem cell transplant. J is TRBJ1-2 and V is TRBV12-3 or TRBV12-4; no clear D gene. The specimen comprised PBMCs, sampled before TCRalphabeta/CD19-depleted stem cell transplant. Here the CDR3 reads CASSHRRSMAGYGYTF. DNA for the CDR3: TGTGCCAGCAGTCACCGACGGTCGATGGCCGGTTATGGCTACACCTTC.